This T cell receptor beta chain emerged from a study of beta chain features in type 1 diabetes. Findings and caveats of the study: All four CD4+ subsets of Type 1 diabetes patients contained TCRB CDR3s that were moderately but significantly shorter.

Only a few counts were recorded for this clone. The antigen is unknown. Germline CDR1 GTSNPN, CDR2 SVGIG (reference sequence). V was trimmed by 1 base and J by 6 bases, leaving 13 bases between them. The CDR3 sequence is 14 residues long. Every bit of the isolated RNA underwent reverse transcription, so sequencing read expressed TCRB transcripts. Sequencing was performed with immunoSEQ multiplex PCR; in TCRdb, only in-frame clones are kept and a portion is missing. The profile shows 600,000 or so clones, around 12% of them singletons. Sample: naive CD4+ T cells from blood. This sequence originates from a man aged 25-40 years with type 1 diabetes. The J gene is TRBJ1-5, the V gene TRBV30, with D possibly matching TRBD1 (6 bases). The CDR3 loop is CAWSDKQGSQPQHF. CDR3 coding DNA: TGTGCCTGGAGTGACAAACAGGGATCTCAGCCCCAGCATTTT.